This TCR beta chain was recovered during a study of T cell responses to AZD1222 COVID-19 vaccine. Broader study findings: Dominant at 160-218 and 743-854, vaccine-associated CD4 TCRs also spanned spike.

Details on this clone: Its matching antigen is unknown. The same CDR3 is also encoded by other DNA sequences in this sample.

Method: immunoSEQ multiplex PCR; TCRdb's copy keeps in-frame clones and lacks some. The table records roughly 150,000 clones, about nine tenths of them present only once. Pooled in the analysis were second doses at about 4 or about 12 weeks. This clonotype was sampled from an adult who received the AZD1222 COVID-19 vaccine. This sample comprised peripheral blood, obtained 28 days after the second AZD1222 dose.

CDR3 sequence (DNA): TGTGCCAGCAGCTTGGACAGAAGCTACGAGCAGTACTTC. Protein product: CASSLDRSYEQYF. V gene TRBV5-4 combines with J gene TRBJ2-7; no reliable D call. Germline assignment: CDR1 SGHNT and CDR2 YYREEE (reference sequence). This CDR3 is 13 amino acids long. Deletions cut 0 bases from V and 3 bases from J, with 7 bases between.